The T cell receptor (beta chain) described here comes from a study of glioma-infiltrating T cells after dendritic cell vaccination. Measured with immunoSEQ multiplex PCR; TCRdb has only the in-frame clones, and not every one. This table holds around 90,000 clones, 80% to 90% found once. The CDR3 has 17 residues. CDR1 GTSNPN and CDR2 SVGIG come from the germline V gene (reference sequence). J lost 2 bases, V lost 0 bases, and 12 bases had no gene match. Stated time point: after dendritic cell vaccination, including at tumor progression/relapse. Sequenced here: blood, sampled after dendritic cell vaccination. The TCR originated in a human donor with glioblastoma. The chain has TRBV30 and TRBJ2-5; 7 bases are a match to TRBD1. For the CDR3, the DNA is TGTGCCTGGAGTGTACTTGGGACAGCTTGGGGTCAAGAGACCCAGTACTTC. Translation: CAWSVLGTAWGQETQYF.